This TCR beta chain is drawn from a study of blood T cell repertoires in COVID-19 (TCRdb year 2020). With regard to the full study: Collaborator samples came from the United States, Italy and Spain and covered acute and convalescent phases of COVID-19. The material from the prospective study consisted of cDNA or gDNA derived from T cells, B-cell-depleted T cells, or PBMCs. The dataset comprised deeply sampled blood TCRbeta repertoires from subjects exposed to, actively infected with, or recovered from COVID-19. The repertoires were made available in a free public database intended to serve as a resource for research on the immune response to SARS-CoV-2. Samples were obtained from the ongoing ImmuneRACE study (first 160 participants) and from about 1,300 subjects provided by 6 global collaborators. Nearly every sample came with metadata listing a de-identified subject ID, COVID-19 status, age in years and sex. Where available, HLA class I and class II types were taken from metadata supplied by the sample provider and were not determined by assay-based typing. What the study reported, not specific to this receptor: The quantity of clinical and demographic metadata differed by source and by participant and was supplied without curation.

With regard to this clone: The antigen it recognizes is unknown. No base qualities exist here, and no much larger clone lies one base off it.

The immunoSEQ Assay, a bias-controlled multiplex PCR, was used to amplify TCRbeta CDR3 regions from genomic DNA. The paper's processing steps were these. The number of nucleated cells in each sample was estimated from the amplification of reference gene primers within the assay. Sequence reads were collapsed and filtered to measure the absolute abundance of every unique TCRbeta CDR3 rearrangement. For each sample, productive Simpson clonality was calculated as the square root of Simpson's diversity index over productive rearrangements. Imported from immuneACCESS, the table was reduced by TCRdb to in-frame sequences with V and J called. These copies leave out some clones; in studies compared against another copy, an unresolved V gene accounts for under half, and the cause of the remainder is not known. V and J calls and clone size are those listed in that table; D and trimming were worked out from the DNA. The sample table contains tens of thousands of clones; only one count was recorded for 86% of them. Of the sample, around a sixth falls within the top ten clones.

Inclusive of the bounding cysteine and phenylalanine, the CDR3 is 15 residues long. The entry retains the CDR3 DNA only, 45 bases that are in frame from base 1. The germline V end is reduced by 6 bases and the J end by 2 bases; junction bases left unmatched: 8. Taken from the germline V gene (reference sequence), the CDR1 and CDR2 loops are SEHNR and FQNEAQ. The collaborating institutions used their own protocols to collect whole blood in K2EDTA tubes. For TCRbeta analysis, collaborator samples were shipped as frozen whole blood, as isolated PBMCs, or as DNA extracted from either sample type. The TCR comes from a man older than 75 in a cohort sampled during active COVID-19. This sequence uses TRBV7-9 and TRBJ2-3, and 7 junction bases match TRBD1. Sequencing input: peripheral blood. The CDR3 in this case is CASSPVGTATDTQYF. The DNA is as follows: TGTGCCAGCAGTCCAGTGGGGACAGCCACAGATACGCAGTATTTT.